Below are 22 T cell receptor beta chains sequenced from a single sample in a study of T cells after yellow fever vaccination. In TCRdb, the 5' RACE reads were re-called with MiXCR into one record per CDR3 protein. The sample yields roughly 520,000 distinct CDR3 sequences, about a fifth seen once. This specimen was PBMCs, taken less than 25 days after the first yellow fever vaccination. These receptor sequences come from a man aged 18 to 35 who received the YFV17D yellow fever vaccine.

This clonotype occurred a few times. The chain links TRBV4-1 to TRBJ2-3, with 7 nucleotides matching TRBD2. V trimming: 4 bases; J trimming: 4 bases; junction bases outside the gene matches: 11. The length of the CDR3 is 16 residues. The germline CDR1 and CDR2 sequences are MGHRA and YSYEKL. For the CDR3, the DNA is TGCGCCAGCAGCCCACCGCGACTAGGGAGGGCAGATACGCAGTATTTT. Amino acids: CASSPPRLGRADTQYF.

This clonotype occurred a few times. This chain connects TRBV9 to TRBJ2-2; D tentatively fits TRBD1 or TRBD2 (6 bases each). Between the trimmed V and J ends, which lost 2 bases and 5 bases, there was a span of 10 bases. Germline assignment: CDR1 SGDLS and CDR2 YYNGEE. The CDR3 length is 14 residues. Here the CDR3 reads CASSVGGLTGELFF. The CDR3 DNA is TGTGCCAGCAGCGTTGGGGGGCTGACCGGGGAGCTGTTTTTT.

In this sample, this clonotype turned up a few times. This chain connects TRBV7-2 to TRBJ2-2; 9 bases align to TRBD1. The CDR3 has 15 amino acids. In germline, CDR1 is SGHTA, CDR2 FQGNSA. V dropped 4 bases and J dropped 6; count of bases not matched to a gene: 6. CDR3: CASSSYRGQPGELFF. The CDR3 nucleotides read TGTGCCAGCAGCTCCTACAGGGGGCAGCCCGGGGAGCTGTTTTTT.

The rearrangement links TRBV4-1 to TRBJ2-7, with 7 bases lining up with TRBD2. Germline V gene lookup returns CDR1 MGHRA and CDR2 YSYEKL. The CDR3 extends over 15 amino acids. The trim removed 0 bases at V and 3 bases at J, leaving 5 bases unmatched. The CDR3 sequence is CASSQEGEGNYEQYF. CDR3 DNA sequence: TGCGCCAGCAGCCAAGAGGGGGAGGGTAACTACGAGCAGTACTTC.

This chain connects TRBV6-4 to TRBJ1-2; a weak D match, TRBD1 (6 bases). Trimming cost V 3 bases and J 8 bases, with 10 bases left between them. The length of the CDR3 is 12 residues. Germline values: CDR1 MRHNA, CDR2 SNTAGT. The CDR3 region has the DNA TGTGCCAGCAGTGATGGTGGGGGCGGCTACACCTTC. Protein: CASSDGGGGYTF.

The CDR3: CASSSRDRGQNEQFF. CDR3 sequence (DNA): TGTGCCAGCAGCTCCCGGGACAGGGGGCAAAATGAGCAGTTCTTC. The chain links TRBV13 to TRBJ2-1, with 12 nucleotides matching TRBD1. CDR3 length: 15 amino acids. Germline values: CDR1 PRHDT, CDR2 FYEKMQ (reference sequence). V lost 4 bases and J lost 7; bases outside the gene matches: 5.

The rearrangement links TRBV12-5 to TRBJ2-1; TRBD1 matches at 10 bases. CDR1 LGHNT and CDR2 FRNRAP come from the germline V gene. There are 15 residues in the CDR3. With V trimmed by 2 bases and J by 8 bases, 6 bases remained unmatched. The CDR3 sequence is CASGLTTGGLDEQFF. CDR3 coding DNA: TGTGCTAGTGGTTTGACGACAGGGGGCCTCGATGAGCAGTTCTTC.

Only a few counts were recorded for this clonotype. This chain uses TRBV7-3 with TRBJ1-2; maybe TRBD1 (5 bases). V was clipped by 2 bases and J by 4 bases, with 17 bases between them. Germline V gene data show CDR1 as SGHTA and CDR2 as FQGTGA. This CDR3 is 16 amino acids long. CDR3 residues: CASSLGPGRGFYGYTF. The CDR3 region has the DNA TGTGCCAGCAGCTTAGGCCCGGGGCGGGGGTTCTATGGCTACACCTTC.

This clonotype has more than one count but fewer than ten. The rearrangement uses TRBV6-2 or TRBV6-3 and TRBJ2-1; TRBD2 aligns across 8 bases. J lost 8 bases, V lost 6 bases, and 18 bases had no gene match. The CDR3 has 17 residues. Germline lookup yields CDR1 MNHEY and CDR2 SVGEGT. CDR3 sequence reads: CASSSRLAGLLTDEQFF. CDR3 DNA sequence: TGTGCCAGCAGCAGCCGGTTAGCGGGGCTTCTTACCGATGAGCAGTTCTTC.

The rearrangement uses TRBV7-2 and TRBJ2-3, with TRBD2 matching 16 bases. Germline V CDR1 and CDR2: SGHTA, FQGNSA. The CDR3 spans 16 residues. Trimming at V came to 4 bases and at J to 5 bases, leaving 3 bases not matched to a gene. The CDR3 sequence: CASSWGTSGGEDTQYF. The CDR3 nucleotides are TGTGCCAGCAGCTGGGGGACTAGCGGGGGGGAAGATACGCAGTATTTT.

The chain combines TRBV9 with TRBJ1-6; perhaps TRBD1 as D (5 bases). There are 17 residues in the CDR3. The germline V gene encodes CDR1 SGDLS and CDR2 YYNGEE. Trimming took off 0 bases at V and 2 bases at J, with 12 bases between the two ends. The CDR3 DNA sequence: TGTGCCAGCAGCGTAGAGGGGAGTCGGGCCTATAATTCACCCCTCCACTTT. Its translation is CASSVEGSRAYNSPLHF.

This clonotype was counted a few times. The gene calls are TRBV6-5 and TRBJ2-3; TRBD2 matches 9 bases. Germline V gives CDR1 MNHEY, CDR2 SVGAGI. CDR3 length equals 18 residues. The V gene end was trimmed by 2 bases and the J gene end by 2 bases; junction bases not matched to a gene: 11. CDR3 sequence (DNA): TGTGCCAGCAGTTACGGGATTTTTGGCGGGGGGGTCACAGATACGCAGTATTTT. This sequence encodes CASSYGIFGGGVTDTQYF.

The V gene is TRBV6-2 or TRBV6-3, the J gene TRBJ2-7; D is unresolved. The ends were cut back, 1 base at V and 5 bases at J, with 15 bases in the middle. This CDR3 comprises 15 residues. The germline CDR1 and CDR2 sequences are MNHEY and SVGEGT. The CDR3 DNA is TGTGCCAGCAGTTACTTCCGACTTCTCGCGGACGAGCAGTACTTC. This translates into CASSYFRLLADEQYF.

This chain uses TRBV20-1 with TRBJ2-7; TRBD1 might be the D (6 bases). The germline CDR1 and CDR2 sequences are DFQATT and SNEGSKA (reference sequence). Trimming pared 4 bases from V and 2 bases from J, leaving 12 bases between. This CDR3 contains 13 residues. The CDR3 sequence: CSAMDSPAYEQYV. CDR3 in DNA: TGCAGTGCTATGGACAGCCCGGCCTACGAGCAGTACGTC.

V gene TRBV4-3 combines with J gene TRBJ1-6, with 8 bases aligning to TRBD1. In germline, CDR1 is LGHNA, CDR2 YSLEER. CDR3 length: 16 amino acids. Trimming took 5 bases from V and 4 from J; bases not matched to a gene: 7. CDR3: CASSGGQGNYNSPLHF. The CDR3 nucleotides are TGCGCCAGCAGCGGCGGACAGGGCAATTATAATTCACCCCTCCACTTT.

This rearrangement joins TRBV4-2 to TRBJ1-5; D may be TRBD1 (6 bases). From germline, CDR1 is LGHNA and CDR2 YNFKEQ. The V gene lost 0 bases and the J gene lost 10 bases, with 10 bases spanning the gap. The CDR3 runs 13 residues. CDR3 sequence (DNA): TGTGCCAGCAGCCAAGAGGCTGGGGGCCCCCAGCATTTT. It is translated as CASSQEAGGPQHF.

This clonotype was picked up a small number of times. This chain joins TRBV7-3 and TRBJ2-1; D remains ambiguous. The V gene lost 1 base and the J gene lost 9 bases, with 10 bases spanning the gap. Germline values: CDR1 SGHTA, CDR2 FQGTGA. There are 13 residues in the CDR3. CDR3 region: CASSLNLDAEQFF. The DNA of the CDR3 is TGTGCCAGCAGCTTAAATTTAGACGCTGAGCAGTTCTTC.

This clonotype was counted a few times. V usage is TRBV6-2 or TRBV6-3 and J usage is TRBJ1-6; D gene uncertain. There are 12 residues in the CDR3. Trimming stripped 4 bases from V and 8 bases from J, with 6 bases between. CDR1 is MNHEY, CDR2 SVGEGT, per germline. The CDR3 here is CASSWVDSPLHF. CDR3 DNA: TGTGCCAGCAGTTGGGTTGATTCACCCCTCCACTTT.

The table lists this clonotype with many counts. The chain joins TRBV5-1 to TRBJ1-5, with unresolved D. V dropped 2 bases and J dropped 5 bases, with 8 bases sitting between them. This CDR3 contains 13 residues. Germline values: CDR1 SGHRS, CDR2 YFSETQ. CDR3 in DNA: TGCGCCAGCAGCTTTTCCCCTGATCAGCCCCAGCATTTT. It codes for CASSFSPDQPQHF.

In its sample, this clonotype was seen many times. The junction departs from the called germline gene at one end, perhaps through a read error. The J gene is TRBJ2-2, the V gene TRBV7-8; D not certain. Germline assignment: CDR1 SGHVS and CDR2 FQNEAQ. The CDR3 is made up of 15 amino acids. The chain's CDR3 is CASSLDRLNTGELFF. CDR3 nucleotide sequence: TGTGCCAGCAGTTTAGATAGGTTGAACACCGGGGAGCTGTTTTTT.

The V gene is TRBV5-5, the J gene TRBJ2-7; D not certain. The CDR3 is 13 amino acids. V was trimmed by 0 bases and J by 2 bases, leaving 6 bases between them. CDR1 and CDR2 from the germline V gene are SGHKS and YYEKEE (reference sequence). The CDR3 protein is CASSLDLAYEQYV. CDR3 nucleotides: TGTGCCAGCAGCTTGGATCTAGCCTACGAGCAGTACGTC.

In DNA, the CDR3 is TGTGCCAGCAGTCCCCTCGACAGGGAGAACACCGGGGAGCTGTTTTTT. Its translation: CASSPLDRENTGELFF. This chain links TRBV28 with TRBJ2-2; 7 positions agree with TRBD1. Germline CDR1 MDHEN, CDR2 SYDVKM. The CDR3 consists of 16 residues. Unmatched junction bases numbered 7, after V lost 5 bases and J lost 1 base.